The rows below give T cell receptor beta chains drawn from one sample of a study of cytomegalovirus exposure and HLA in healthy donors. Clones were sequenced by immunoSEQ multiplex PCR, and TCRdb holds only the in-frame ones, with some missing. The table lists 100,000 to 150,000 clones, over 70% of them singletons. Sequencing used PBMCs. These receptors originate from a middle-aged man in good health and CMV-seropositive. Each CDR3 is given with its conserved first and last residue. D genes are given only for firm matches. The size entry is marked missing in some rows and otherwise reads once, few, many or a size class.

j_gene: TRBJ2-3
v_gene: TRBV5-1
abundance: once
d_gene: TRBD2
CDR3nt: TGCGCCAGCAGCTCGGACAGACTAGCGGGAGCAGATACGCAGTATTTT
CDR3aa: CASSSDRLAGADTQYF

j_gene: TRBJ1-1
v_gene: TRBV27
abundance: -
d_gene: -
CDR3nt: TGTGCCAGCAGTTTATCCGGCAACAGTGAAGCTTTCTTT
CDR3aa: CASSLSGNSEAFF

j_gene: TRBJ2-1
v_gene: TRBV9
abundance: -
d_gene: -
CDR3nt: TGTGCCAGCAGCGTCACAGACAATGAGCAGTTCTTC
CDR3aa: CASSVTDNEQFF

j_gene: TRBJ2-6
v_gene: TRBV5-8
abundance: -
d_gene: -
CDR3nt: TGTGCCAGCAGCCGGGTGCGGGGGCTTAACTCTGGGGCCAACGTCCTGACTTTC
CDR3aa: CASSRVRGLNSGANVLTF

j_gene: TRBJ2-1
v_gene: TRBV27
abundance: -
d_gene: -
CDR3nt: TGTGCCAGCAGAGAGAGATCCTACAATGAGCAGTTCTTC
CDR3aa: CASRERSYNEQFF

j_gene: TRBJ2-2
v_gene: TRBV6-5
abundance: -
d_gene: TRBD2
CDR3nt: TGTGCCAGCAGTTACGGGACTAGCGGGAGGTTCGGGGAGCTGTTTTTT
CDR3aa: CASSYGTSGRFGELFF

j_gene: TRBJ2-2
v_gene: TRBV4-1
abundance: -
d_gene: TRBD2
CDR3nt: TGCGCCAGCAGCCAACACCGTTCGACTAGCGGGGGGCTGGGGGAGCTGTTTTTT
CDR3aa: CASSQHRSTSGGLGELFF

j_gene: TRBJ2-1
v_gene: TRBV4-2
abundance: -
d_gene: -
CDR3nt: TGTGCCAGCAGCCAAGTTCCGGGGGAATACAATGAGCAGTTCTTC
CDR3aa: CASSQVPGEYNEQFF

j_gene: TRBJ2-7
v_gene: TRBV18
abundance: -
d_gene: TRBD1
CDR3nt: TGTGCCAGCTCACTAACTCGGGACAGGGTATACGAGCAGTACTTC
CDR3aa: CASSLTRDRVYEQYF

j_gene: TRBJ1-1
v_gene: TRBV11-3
abundance: -
d_gene: -
CDR3nt: TGTGCCAGCAGCCGAGGGACATCGGCTGAAGCTTTCTTT
CDR3aa: CASSRGTSAEAFF

j_gene: TRBJ2-3
v_gene: TRBV27
abundance: -
d_gene: -
CDR3nt: TGTGCCAGCAGTGGGGGGGCAACAGATACGCAGTATTTT
CDR3aa: CASSGGATDTQYF

j_gene: TRBJ1-2
v_gene: TRBV19
abundance: -
d_gene: -
CDR3nt: TGTGCCAGTAGTCCTACAGGGTTTGGCTACACCTTC
CDR3aa: CASSPTGFGYTF

j_gene: TRBJ1-5
v_gene: TRBV19
abundance: -
d_gene: -
CDR3nt: TGTGCCAGTAGTATATTCTTCCGAGCCAATCAGCCCCAGCATTTT
CDR3aa: CASSIFFRANQPQHF

j_gene: TRBJ1-1
v_gene: TRBV4-1
abundance: -
d_gene: TRBD1
CDR3nt: TGCGCCAGCAGCCAGCGGACAGGGGAAGATGAAGCTTTCTTT
CDR3aa: CASSQRTGEDEAFF

j_gene: TRBJ1-6
v_gene: TRBV5-1
abundance: -
d_gene: TRBD1
CDR3nt: TGCGCCAGCAGCTTAAGAACAGGGGACAATTCACCCCTCCACTTT
CDR3aa: CASSLRTGDNSPLHF

j_gene: TRBJ2-2
v_gene: TRBV18
abundance: -
d_gene: -
CDR3nt: TGTGCCAGCTCACCGACAGTGAACACCGGGGAGCTGTTTTTT
CDR3aa: CASSPTVNTGELFF

j_gene: TRBJ2-3
v_gene: TRBV11-2
abundance: -
d_gene: -
CDR3nt: TGTGCCAGCAGCTACTCCCTAACAGATACGCAGTATTTT
CDR3aa: CASSYSLTDTQYF

j_gene: TRBJ1-3
v_gene: TRBV7-6
abundance: -
d_gene: -
CDR3nt: TGTGCCAGCAGCTTAGCGCCAGCGGGCCCCTCTGGAAACACCATATATTTT
CDR3aa: CASSLAPAGPSGNTIYF

j_gene: TRBJ1-2
v_gene: TRBV10-3
abundance: -
d_gene: TRBD1
CDR3nt: TGTGCCATCAGTGAGACCGGGGGACAGGGGAACTATGGCTACACCTTC
CDR3aa: CAISETGGQGNYGYTF

j_gene: TRBJ2-7
v_gene: TRBV7-2
abundance: -
d_gene: TRBD2
CDR3nt: TGTGCCAGCAGCCTCGGACTAGCGTCAAACGAGCAGTACTTC
CDR3aa: CASSLGLASNEQYF

j_gene: TRBJ1-3
v_gene: TRBV6-5
abundance: -
d_gene: -
CDR3nt: TGTGCCAGCAGTTACGGGACACCTGGAAACACCATATATTTT
CDR3aa: CASSYGTPGNTIYF

j_gene: TRBJ2-7
v_gene: TRBV5-4
abundance: -
d_gene: -
CDR3nt: TGTGCCAGCAGCTTGGAGGCTAGCGATCCCTACGAGCAGTACTTC
CDR3aa: CASSLEASDPYEQYF

j_gene: TRBJ2-1
v_gene: TRBV6-4
abundance: -
d_gene: TRBD2
CDR3nt: TGTGCCAGCAGTGCCTCCCTACTAGCGGGGAACTACAATGAGCAGTTCTTC
CDR3aa: CASSASLLAGNYNEQFF

j_gene: TRBJ2-1
v_gene: TRBV5-4
abundance: -
d_gene: TRBD2
CDR3nt: TGTGCCAGCAGGGGGACTAGCGGGAATAATCGGTATGAGCAGTTCTTC
CDR3aa: CASRGTSGNNRYEQFF

j_gene: TRBJ2-3
v_gene: TRBV11-2
abundance: few
d_gene: -
CDR3nt: TGTGCCAGCAGCTTAGATAGTGTCGTAGGCACAGATACGCAGTATTTT
CDR3aa: CASSLDSVVGTDTQYF

j_gene: TRBJ1-1
v_gene: TRBV5-4
abundance: few
d_gene: TRBD1
CDR3nt: TGTGCCAGCAGCTCGGCTACAGGGGAAGGGACTGAAGCTTTCTTT
CDR3aa: CASSSATGEGTEAFF

j_gene: TRBJ1-1
v_gene: TRBV28
abundance: once
d_gene: -
CDR3nt: TGTGCCAGCAGTCCCTCCGGAGGGAACACTGAAGCTTTCTTT
CDR3aa: CASSPSGGNTEAFF

j_gene: TRBJ1-2
v_gene: TRBV25-1
abundance: few
d_gene: TRBD1
CDR3nt: TGTGCCAGCAGTGAACAGGGGGCTGAAGGTCACACCTTC
CDR3aa: CASSEQGAEGHTF

j_gene: TRBJ2-5
v_gene: TRBV6-5
abundance: -
d_gene: TRBD2
CDR3nt: TGTGCCAGCAGTTACCCAGTTGCGGGAGGGCAAGAGACCCAGTACTTC
CDR3aa: CASSYPVAGGQETQYF

j_gene: TRBJ1-1
v_gene: TRBV9
abundance: -
d_gene: TRBD1
CDR3nt: TGTGCCAGCAGCGAGGACAGGGGGCGCACTGAAGCTTTCTTT
CDR3aa: CASSEDRGRTEAFF

j_gene: TRBJ2-3
v_gene: TRBV9
abundance: -
d_gene: TRBD2
CDR3nt: TGTGCCAGCAGCGTAGGCGGGAGGCCCACAGATACGCAGTATTTT
CDR3aa: CASSVGGRPTDTQYF

j_gene: TRBJ2-3
v_gene: TRBV27
abundance: -
d_gene: -
CDR3nt: TGTGCCAGCAGGGCAGGGTTAGGGGATACGCAGTATTTT
CDR3aa: CASRAGLGDTQYF

j_gene: TRBJ2-5
v_gene: TRBV11-3
abundance: -
d_gene: TRBD1
CDR3nt: TGTGCCAGCAGCCGCGGGACAGGGGAAGAGACCCAGTACTTC
CDR3aa: CASSRGTGEETQYF

j_gene: TRBJ2-3
v_gene: TRBV2
abundance: -
d_gene: -
CDR3nt: TGTGCCAGCAGTGAACTAACAGCATCCACAGATACGCAGTATTTT
CDR3aa: CASSELTASTDTQYF

j_gene: TRBJ2-5
v_gene: TRBV6-5
abundance: -
d_gene: TRBD2
CDR3nt: TGTGCCAGCAAGCAAAGCGGGGGGGCGGAGACCCAGTACTTC
CDR3aa: CASKQSGGAETQYF